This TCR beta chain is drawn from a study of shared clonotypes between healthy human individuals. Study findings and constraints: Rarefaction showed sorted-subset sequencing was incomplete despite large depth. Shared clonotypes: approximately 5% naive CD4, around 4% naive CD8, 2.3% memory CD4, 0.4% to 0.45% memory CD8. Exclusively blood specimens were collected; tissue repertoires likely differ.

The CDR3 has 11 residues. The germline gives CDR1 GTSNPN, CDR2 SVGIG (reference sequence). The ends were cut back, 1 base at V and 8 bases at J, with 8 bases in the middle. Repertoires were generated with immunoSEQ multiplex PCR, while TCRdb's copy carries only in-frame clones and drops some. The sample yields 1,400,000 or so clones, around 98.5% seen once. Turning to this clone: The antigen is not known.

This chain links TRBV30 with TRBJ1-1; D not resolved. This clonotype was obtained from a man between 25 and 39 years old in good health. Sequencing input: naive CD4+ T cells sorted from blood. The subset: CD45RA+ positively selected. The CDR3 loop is CAWSEQSEAFF. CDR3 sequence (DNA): TGTGCCTGGAGTGAACAGAGCGAAGCTTTCTTT.